This TCR beta chain was captured by sequencing in a study of regulatory T cells in long-lasting Graves disease. The germline V and J ends were trimmed by 7 bases and 7 bases, with 11 bases remaining between them. The CDR3 sequence is 13 residues long. The V gene's germline CDR1 is MNHEY and CDR2 SVGEGT. The time point denotes: newly diagnosed GD, antithyroid drugs for less than 3 months. Making the TCR library involved RNA that had been extracted from PBMCs. The authors built TCR beta libraries using iRepertoire HTBI primers and Arm-PCR of CDR3 regions. Using its own MiXCR run on the multiplex PCR reads, TCRdb lists one record per CDR3 protein. The sample yields around 250,000 distinct CDR3 sequences, around 17% seen once. This clonotype was seen repeatedly, ten times or more.

Specimen: peripheral blood mononuclear cells (PBMCs), collected at new diagnosis, from a patient treated with antithyroid drugs. This sequence was found in a female donor with Graves disease. The chain links TRBV6-2 or TRBV6-3 to TRBJ1-6; D not resolved. The DNA for the CDR3 is TGTGCCAGCACCCCGGACGGAAATTCACCCCTCCACTTT. Translating it yields CASTPDGNSPLHF.